This entry lists 2 T cell receptor beta chains sequenced from one sample in a study of vaccination and CD4 T cells after COVID-19 (dated by TCRdb to between 2021 and 2022). The library was obtained by PCR. TCRdb lists the instrument as Illumina iSeq 100. TCR sequencing of DNA from cultured CD4+ T cells used the Oncomine TCR Beta short-read assay at the Johns Hopkins FTIC core. The public reads were quality trimmed at Q25 with fastp and then assembled into clones with MiXCR by TCRdb, keeping productive beta chains. Every distinct CDR3 protein forms one entry, paired with its most common genes and DNA. The sample table contains 21,000 or so distinct CDR3 sequences; only one count was recorded for 70% of them. The ten largest clones represent approximately 8.6% of the sample. These receptors' antigens are unknown. Explained via the paper, the treatment or condition label denotes: 10-day PBMC culture with coronavirus spike peptide pools or control peptides (ViraFEST assay).

Sequencing was carried out using CD4+ T cells from blood, cultured in vitro. Every receptor here comes from a human donor who had recovered from COVID-19.

V gene TRBV24-1 combines with J gene TRBJ1-1; the D is unclear. V was clipped by 5 bases and J by 1 base, with 7 bases between them. The CDR3 is 13 residues long. Per germline, CDR1 KGHDR and CDR2 SFDVKD. CDR3 sequence (DNA): TGTGCCACCAGTGCCTCCACGAACACTGAAGCTTTCTTT. Protein: CATSASTNTEAFF.

The chain employs TRBV20-1 and TRBJ1-1; D perhaps matches TRBD1 (6 bases). The CDR3 is 13 amino acids. The V end lost 3 bases, the J end lost 0 bases, and 8 bases lay between the germline ends. Per the germline V gene, CDR1 is DFQATT and CDR2 is SNEGSKA (reference sequence). This CDR3 reads CSARDRMNTEAFF. CDR3 bases: TGCAGTGCTAGGGACAGAATGAACACTGAAGCTTTCTTT.